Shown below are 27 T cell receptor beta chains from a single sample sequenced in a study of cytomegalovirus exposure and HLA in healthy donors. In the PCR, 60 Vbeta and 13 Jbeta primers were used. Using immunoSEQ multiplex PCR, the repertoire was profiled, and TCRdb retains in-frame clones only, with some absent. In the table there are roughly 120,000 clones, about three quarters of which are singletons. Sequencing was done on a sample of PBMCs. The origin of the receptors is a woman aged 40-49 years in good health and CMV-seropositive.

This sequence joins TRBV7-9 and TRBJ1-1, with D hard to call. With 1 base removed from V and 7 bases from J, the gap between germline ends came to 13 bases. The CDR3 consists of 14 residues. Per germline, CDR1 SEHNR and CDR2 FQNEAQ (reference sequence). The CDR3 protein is CASSLDHPRNEAFF. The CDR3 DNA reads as TGTGCCAGCAGCTTAGACCACCCGAGGAATGAAGCTTTCTTT.

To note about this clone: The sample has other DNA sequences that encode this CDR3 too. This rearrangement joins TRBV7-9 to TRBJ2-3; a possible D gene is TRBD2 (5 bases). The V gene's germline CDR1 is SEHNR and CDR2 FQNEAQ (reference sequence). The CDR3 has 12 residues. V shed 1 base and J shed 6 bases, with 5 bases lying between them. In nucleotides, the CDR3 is TGTGCCAGCAGCTTAGTAGCGGATACGCAGTATTTT. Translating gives CASSLVADTQYF.

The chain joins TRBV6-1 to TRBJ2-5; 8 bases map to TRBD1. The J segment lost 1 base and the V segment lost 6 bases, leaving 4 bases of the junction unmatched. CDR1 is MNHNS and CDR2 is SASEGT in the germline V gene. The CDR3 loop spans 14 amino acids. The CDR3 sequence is CASSLDRVQETQYF. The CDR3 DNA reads TGTGCCAGCAGCCTGGACAGGGTCCAAGAGACCCAGTACTTC.

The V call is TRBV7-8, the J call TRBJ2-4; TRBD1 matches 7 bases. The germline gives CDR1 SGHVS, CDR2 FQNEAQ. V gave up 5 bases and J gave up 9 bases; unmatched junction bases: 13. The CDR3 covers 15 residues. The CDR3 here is CASSKGQPPQAIQYF. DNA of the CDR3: TGTGCCAGCAGCAAGGGACAGCCTCCTCAAGCCATTCAGTACTTC.

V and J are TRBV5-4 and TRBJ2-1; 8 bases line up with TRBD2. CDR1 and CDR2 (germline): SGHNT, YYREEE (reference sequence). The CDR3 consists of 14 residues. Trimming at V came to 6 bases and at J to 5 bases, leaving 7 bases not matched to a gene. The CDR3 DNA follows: TGTGCCAGCATGGAACGCGGGGGGAACAATGAGCAGTTCTTC. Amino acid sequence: CASMERGGNNEQFF.

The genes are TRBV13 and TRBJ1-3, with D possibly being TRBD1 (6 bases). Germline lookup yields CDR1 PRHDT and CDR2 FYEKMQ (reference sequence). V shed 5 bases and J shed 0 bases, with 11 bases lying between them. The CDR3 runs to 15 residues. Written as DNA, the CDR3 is TGTGCCAGCAGCCGACGGGACACCTCTGGAAACACCATATATTTT. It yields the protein CASSRRDTSGNTIYF. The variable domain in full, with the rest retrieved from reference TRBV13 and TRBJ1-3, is AAGVIQSPRHLIKEKRETATLKCYPIPRHDTVYWYQQGPGQDPQFLISFYEKMQSDKGSIPDRFSAQQFSDYHSELNMSSLELGDSALYFCASSRRDTSGNTIYFGEGSWLTVV.

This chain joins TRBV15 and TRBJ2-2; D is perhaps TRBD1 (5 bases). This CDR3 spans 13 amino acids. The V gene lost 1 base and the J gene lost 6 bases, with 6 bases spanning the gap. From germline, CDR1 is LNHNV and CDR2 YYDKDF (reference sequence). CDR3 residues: CATSRVRAGELFF. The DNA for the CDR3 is TGTGCCACCAGCAGAGTCAGGGCCGGGGAGCTGTTTTTT.

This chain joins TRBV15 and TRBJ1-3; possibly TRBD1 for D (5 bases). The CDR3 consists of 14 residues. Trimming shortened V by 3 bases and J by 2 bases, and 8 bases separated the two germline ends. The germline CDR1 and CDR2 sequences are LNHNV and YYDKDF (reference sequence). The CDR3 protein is CATSSLGAGNTIYF. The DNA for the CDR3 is TGTGCCACCAGCAGCCTAGGGGCTGGAAACACCATATATTTT.

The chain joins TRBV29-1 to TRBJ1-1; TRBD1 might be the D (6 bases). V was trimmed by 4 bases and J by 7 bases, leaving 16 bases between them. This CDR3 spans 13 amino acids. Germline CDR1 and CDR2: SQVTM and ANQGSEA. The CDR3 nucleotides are TGCAGCGTTGCGACAGGCGGTCAGGGTGAAGCTTTCTTT. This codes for CSVATGGQGEAFF.

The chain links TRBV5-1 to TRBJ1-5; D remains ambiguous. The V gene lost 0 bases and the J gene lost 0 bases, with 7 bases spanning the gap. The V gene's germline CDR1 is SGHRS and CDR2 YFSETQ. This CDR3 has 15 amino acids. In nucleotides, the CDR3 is TGCGCCAGCAGCTTGGAAGGAGGTAGCAATCAGCCCCAGCATTTT. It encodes CASSLEGGSNQPQHF.

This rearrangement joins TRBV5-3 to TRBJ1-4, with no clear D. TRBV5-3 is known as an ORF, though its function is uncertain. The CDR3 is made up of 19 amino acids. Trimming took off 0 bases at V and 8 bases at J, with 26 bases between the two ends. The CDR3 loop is CARSLVLRGRTAPREKLFF. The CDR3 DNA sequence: TGTGCCAGAAGCTTGGTACTACGGGGTCGGACGGCTCCTCGGGAAAAACTGTTTTTT.

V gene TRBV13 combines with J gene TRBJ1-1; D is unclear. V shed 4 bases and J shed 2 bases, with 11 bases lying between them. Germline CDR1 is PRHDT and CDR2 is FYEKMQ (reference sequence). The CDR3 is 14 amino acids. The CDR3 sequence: CASSSLGLNTEAFF. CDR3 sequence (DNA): TGTGCCAGCAGCTCCTTGGGCCTCAACACTGAAGCTTTCTTT.

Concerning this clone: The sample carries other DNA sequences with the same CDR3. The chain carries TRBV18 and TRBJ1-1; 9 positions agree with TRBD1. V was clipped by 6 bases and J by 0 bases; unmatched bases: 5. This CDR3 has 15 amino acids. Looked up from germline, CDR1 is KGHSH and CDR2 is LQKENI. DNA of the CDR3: TGTGCCAGCTCCCGGGACAGGGCGATGAACACTGAAGCTTTCTTT. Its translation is CASSRDRAMNTEAFF.

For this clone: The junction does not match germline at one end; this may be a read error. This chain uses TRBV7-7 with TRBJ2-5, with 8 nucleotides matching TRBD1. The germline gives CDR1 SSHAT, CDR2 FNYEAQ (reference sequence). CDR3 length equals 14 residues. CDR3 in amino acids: CASSLDRGVETQYF. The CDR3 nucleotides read TGTGCTAGCAGCCTCGACAGGGGCGTTGAGACCCAGTACTTC.

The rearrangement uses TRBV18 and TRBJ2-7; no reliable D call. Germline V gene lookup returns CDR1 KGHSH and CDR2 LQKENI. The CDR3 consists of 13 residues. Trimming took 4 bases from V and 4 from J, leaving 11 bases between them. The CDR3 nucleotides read TGTGCCAGCTCACTCGACAAGTGGTACGAGCAGTACTTC. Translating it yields CASSLDKWYEQYF. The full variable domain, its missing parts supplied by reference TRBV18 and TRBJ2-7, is NAGVMQNPRHLVRRRGQEARLRCSPMKGHSHVYWYRQLPEEGLKFMVYLQKENIIDESGMPKERFSAEFPKEGPSILRIQQVVRGDSAAYFCASSLDKWYEQYFGPGTRLTVT.

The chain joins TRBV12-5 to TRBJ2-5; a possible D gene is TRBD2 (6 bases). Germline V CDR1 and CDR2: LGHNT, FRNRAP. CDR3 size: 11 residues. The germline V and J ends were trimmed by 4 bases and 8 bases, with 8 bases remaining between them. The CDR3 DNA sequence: TGTGCTAGTGGTTCCGCGGGAACCCAGTACTTC. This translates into CASGSAGTQYF.

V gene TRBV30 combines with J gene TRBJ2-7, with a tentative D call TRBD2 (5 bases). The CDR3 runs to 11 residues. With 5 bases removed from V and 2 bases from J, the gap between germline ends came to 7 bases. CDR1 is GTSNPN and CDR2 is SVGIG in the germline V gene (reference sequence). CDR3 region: CAWGLTYEQYF. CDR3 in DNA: TGTGCCTGGGGACTTACCTACGAGCAGTACTTC.

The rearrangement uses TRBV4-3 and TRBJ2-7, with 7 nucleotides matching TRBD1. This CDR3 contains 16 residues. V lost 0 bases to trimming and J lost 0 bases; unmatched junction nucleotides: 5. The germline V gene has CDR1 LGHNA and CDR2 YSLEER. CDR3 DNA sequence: TGCGCCAGCAGCCAAGATAGAGGGGGCAGCTCCTACGAGCAGTACTTC. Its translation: CASSQDRGGSSYEQYF.

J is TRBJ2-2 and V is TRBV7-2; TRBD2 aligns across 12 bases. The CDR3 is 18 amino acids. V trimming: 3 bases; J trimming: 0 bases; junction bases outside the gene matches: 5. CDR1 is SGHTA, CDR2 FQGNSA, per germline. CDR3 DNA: TGTGCCAGCAGCTTGAGACTAGCGGGAGTCGCGAACACCGGGGAGCTGTTTTTT. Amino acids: CASSLRLAGVANTGELFF.

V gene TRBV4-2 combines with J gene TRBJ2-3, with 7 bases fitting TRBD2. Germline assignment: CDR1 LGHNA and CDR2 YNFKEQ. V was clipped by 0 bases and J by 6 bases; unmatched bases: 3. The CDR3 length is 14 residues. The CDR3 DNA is TGTGCCAGCAGCCAAGATGCCGGGGGGGATACGCAGTATTTT. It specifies CASSQDAGGDTQYF.

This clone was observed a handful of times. CDR3 sequence reads: CASSTSGGTTEKLFF. CDR3 bases: TGTGCCAGCAGTACGTCAGGGGGCACCACGGAAAAACTGTTTTTT. V is TRBV6-5 and J is TRBJ1-4; 8 bases fit TRBD1. CDR3 length: 15 amino acids. Per the germline V gene, CDR1 is MNHEY and CDR2 is SVGAGI. The J segment lost 8 bases and the V segment lost 5 bases, leaving 10 bases of the junction unmatched.

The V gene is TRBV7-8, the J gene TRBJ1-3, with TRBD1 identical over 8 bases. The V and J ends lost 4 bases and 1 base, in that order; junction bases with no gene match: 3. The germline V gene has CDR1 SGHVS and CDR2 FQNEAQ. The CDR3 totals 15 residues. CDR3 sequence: CASSSRTGSGNTIYF. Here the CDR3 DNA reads TGTGCCAGCAGCTCGCGGACAGGGTCTGGAAACACCATATATTTT.

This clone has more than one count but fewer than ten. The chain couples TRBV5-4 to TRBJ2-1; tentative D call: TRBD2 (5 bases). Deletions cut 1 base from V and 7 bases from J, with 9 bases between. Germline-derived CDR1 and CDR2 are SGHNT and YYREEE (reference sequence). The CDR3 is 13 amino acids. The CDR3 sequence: CASSLTLENEQFF. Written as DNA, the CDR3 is TGTGCCAGCAGCTTGACACTAGAGAATGAGCAGTTCTTC.

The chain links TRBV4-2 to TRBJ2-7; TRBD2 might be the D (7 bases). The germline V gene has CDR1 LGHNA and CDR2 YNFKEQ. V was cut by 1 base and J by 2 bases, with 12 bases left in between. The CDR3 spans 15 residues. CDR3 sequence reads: CASSQGPGGPYEQYF. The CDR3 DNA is TGTGCCAGCAGCCAAGGGCCGGGGGGCCCCTACGAGCAGTACTTC.

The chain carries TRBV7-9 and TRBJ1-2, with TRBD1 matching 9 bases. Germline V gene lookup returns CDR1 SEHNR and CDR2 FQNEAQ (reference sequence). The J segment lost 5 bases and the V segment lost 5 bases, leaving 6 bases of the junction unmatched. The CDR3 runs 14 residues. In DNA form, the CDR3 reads TGTGCCAGCAGCCGTACAGGGGGCGGTTATGGCTACACCTTC. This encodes CASSRTGGGYGYTF.

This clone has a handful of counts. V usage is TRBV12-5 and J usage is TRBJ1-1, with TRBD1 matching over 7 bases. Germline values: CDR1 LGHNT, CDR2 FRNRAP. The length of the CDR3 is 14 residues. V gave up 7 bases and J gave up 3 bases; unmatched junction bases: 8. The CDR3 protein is CASASRGGDTEAFF. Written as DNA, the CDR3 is TGTGCTAGTGCTTCCCGAGGGGGCGACACTGAAGCTTTCTTT.

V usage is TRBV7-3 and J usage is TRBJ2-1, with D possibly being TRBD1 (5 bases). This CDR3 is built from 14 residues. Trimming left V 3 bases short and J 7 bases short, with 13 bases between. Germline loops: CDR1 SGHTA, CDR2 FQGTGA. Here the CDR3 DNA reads TGTGCCAGCAGCTTGAGCCAGGGAAAAAATGAGCAGTTCTTC. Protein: CASSLSQGKNEQFF.